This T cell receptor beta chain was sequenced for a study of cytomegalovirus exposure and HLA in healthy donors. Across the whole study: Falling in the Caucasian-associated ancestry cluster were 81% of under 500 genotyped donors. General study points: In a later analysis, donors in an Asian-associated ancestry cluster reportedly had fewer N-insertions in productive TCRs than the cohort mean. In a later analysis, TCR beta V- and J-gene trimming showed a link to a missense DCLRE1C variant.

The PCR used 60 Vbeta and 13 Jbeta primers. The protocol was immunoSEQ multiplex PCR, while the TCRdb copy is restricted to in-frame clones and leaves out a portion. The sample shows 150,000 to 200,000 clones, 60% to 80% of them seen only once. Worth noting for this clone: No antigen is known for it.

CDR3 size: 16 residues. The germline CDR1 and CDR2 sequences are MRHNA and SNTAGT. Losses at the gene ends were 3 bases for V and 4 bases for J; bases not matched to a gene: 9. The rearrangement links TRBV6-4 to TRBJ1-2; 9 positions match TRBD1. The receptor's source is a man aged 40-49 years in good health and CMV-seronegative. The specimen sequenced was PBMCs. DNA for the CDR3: TGTGCCAGCAGTGATCTATACAGGGGGCTGGGCTATGGCTACACCTTC. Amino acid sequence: CASSDLYRGLGYGYTF.